This TCR beta chain was sequenced during a study of read filtering for tumor transcriptome and immune sequencing. In this sample, this clonotype turned up many times. Trimming cost V 3 bases and J 5 bases, with 8 bases left between them. The CDR3 consists of 13 residues. From around 0.4 ug of RNA, a library with molecular barcoded alpha/delta and beta/gamma adaptors was made. TCRdb fed the reads into MiXCR, producing one record per CDR3 protein. The sample lists tens of thousands of distinct CDR3 sequences; roughly 20% were seen once. J is TRBJ1-5 and V is TRBV12-3 or TRBV12-4, with D uncertain. Source material: a population of CD138-negative cells sorted from bone marrow. The sequence was obtained from a donor aged 40 or older with multiple myeloma. Written as DNA, the CDR3 is TGTGCCAGCAGTTTCGGCGATTATCAGCCCCAGCATTTT. It yields the protein CASSFGDYQPQHF.